This TCR beta chain was profiled in a study of cytomegalovirus exposure and HLA in healthy donors (dated by TCRdb to the late 2010s). In terms of the full investigation: According to an earlier analysis of 550 to 750 of the donors, about 179 million T cells yielded some 120 million unique TCR beta sequences and approximately 300 Gb of sequence data. An early release that covered about 600 HLA-typed donors contained around 330 gigabases of sequencing data and roughly 84 million unique TCR sequences. The genetic ancestry cluster associated with self-reported Caucasian donors included 81% of the approximately 410 genotyped donors. The study aimed to test whether cataloging public T cell receptors could reveal signatures of past pathogen exposure. Using immunosequencing, the study profiled T cell repertoires from 500 to 800 subjects and related those repertoires to cytomegalovirus serostatus. Besides the first cohort of around 670 subjects, a separate validation cohort made up of over a hundred different subjects was used. To predict cytomegalovirus infection status, the study brought together high-throughput TCR immunosequencing, statistical association of individual TCRs with disease status, and machine learning. A later analysis re-examined previously published TCR beta repertoires from just over 650 donors and added high-resolution HLA genotyping to investigate patterns of TCR occurrence. In the later analysis, no new phenotypic data were used to find candidate immune exposures; instead, reliance was placed on TCR beta sequences and their occurrence across donors. To decide whether each TCR beta V gene segment behaved as functional or pseudogenic, an earlier analysis of 587 of the donors relied on high-throughput TCR beta sequencing. Alongside the repertoire data, information on donor age, sex, ethnicity and CMV serostatus was compiled. A later genetic analysis took genome-wide SNP genotypes for about 55% of the 666 donors and used that subset as a discovery cohort. All discovery cohort repertoires had been generated on a single sequencing platform. HLA typing covered class I and class II loci at four-digit resolution. Typing coverage differed by locus: A, B, C, DRB1 and DQB1 were typed in about 620-630 donors, DQA1 in roughly 510, DPA1 in approximately 610, and DPB1 in just under 480. Four to six DR-DQ haplotypes were handled as single units for association and clustering, since linkage in the cohort was strong. Across 300 to 500 genotyped donors of the cohort, an average of about 240,000 unique TCR beta nucleotide sequences per donor were sequenced, and approximately 17% of those sequences were non-productive. Results the study describes overall, beyond this receptor: Most TCR sequences were observed very rarely across donors, whereas some public TCRs were present in many individuals. A total of about 180 TCR beta chains were listed by the study as associated with cytomegalovirus. Broadly in line with IMGT annotations, most TCR beta V segments showed up in productive rearrangements about 87% or about 30% of the time in an earlier analysis of approximately 600 of the donors. Because counts were too low, roughly 16 rarely observed V segments, including chromosome 9 orphons, were excluded from the earlier analysis of 587 of the donors. V-gene and J-gene trimming of TCR beta chains was associated with a missense DCLRE1C variant in a later genetic analysis, and the association was replicated in an independent cohort. Linkage disequilibrium might explain the correlated functional status among segregating V segments, but an unknown experimental factor could not be ruled out. Roughly uniform sequencing depth across donors was assumed in presence/absence analyses, although this assumption may not hold. The authors suggested that the approach could potentially be generalized to other disease states and immunological phenotypes. A later analysis associated roughly 17,000 TCR beta sequences with specific HLA alleles at a false discovery rate of 0.05. In a later analysis, TCR association rates were found to vary across HLA loci, with the most associated TCRs seen for DRB1 alleles and the fewest for HLA-C alleles. Cytomegalovirus status was reported to be diagnosed by the classifier with high specificity and sensitivity in both the original and validation cohorts. A further reported finding was that TCR beta sequences accurately predicted the HLA-A and HLA-B alleles for most subjects in the first cohort. Three of the identified cytomegalovirus-associated TCR beta chains were confirmed in vitro to be specific for cytomegalovirus antigens. In a later analysis, HLA-associated TCR beta chains were found to be more clonally expanded and to have lower generation probabilities than equally common non-associated chains. A later genetic analysis reported fewer N-insertions in productive TCRs among donors in an Asian-associated ancestry cluster than the approximately 700-donor mean. Because HLA typing was missing for some donors at each locus, association tests included only the typed subset. A cluster of highly shared sequence variants was judged likely to represent a technical artifact of the sequencing pipeline. Immune exposure information for the cohort was limited to CMV serostatus. This cohort had only TCR beta chains sequenced, and the lack of alpha or paired-chain data limited which features could be detected. Several of the top co-occurrence clusters appeared to be linked to parvovirus B19, influenza, CMV and Epstein-Barr virus, according to a later analysis. In a later analysis, most CMV-associated TCR beta chains were found to appear HLA-restricted, with HLA associations seemingly driven largely by CMV exposure. Some IMGT-functional V segments, including TRBV6-2 and TRBV6-3, could not be distinguished by the 87-base-pair reads and were therefore excluded. When HLA alleles, especially DR and DQ, strongly co-occurred, TCR associations were difficult to assign to individual alleles.

The library was prepared using the immunoSEQ multiplex PCR assay. The multiplex PCR relied on a mix of 60 forward primers for TCR Vbeta segments and 13 reverse primers for TCR Jbeta segments. A multiplex PCR assay on genomic DNA amplified the CDR3 region of rearranged TCR beta genes. On the Illumina HiSeq System, the amplified TCR beta libraries were sequenced as 87-base-pair reads. As for the authors' bioinformatics: A later analysis counted approximately 74 million unique TCR beta chains across the 550 to 800 repertoires, and some 11 million of these chains were shared by at least two donors. A nearest-neighbor algorithm error-corrected the raw reads and collapsed the reads into unique sequences, merging closely related sequences to remove PCR and sequencing errors. Alignment of CDR3 sequences to IMGT reference sequences was used to assign V, D and J gene segments. For a sequence to be retained, a match of at least six nucleotides was required to both a V gene segment and a J gene segment. Rearrangements were called productive when the CDR3 lacked stop codons and stayed in frame with V and J; all others were non-productive. Following IMGT convention, CDR3 was defined as the stretch from the second conserved V-encoded cysteine to the conserved J-encoded phenylalanine. In an earlier analysis of more than 550 of the donors, sequences lacking an unambiguous match to a single V gene segment were excluded. In an earlier analysis of 500 to 750 of the donors, V segments were called functional above 56.7% productive rearrangements and were called segregating when the between-donor standard deviation exceeded 5%. To diagnose cytomegalovirus status from the catalog of TCR beta chain sequences, a statistical classification framework was built. A later analysis assigned V and J genes by comparing TCR nucleotide sequences with IMGT/GENE-DB human TR gene sequences. In a later analysis, CDR3 sequences and most-parsimonious VDJ recombination scenarios were assigned using the TCRdist pipeline. In a later analysis, each TCR beta chain was defined by its CDR3 amino acid sequence together with its V-gene family, and reads without a unique V-gene family were excluded. As a way to deal with suspected cross-contamination and a sequencing artifact, a later analysis dropped hundreds of nucleotide sequences that were highly shared and had low generation probability. In a later analysis, a clonal expansion index was calculated for each public chain from normalized within-repertoire ranks of inferred template counts. In a later analysis, generation probabilities were computed with a VDJ recombination model fitted to out-of-frame rearrangements, and the resulting probabilities were checked against IGoR. In a later analysis, hypergeometric tests were used to score TCR-TCR, TCR-HLA and TCR-CMV co-occurrence, with a repertoire-size bias correction applied to TCR pairs. False discovery rates were estimated in a later analysis by permuting HLA or CMV assignments 20 times. In a later analysis, co-occurring TCRs were grouped using DBSCAN, and TCRdist sequence similarity was added for clustering within HLA-allele-positive subsets. Repertoires with fewer than 30,000 or more than 120,000 public chains were left out of co-occurrence clustering, as were roughly five repertoires with anomalous nucleotide sharing. TCRdb re-hosts the immuneACCESS table, in-frame sequences only. Its copies lack some clones; in the studies checked, an unresolved V gene accounts for under half of them, and the cause for the rest is not known. V and J calls and clone size are those listed in that table; D and trimming were worked out from the DNA. The sample table lists under 250,000 clones, over 60% of them with a count of one. About 2% of the sample goes to the ten largest clones.

The cohort consisted of 600 to 750 healthy bone marrow donors. Cohort members were all nominally healthy when sampled, although unrecorded immune exposures were likely present. The donor tested CMV seronegative, placing the donor among the 352 seronegative members of the cohort. Each donor provided a peripheral blood sample, and peripheral blood mononuclear cells were used for TCR beta sequencing. The Qiagen DNeasy Blood Extraction Kit was used to extract genomic DNA from the blood cell samples. Details on this clone: Its antigen is currently not known. It has no much larger one-base neighbor in the sample; base qualities were not kept.

Ends trimmed: V by 4 bases, J by 4 bases; bases unmatched to a gene: 8. CDR1 SGHRS and CDR2 YFSETQ were looked up in the germline V gene. From the cysteine up to the phenylalanine, the CDR3 has a length of 16 residues. The sequence is cut down to CDR3 DNA, 48 bases in frame from base 1. Sequenced: PBMCs. This sequence was found in a male donor in good health and CMV-seronegative. The chain is encoded by TRBV5-1 joined to TRBJ1-6; the central 7 bases match TRBD1. The nucleotides are TGCGCCAGCAGCCCGGGGACAGCTTTATATAATTCACCCCTCCACTTT. The translation is CASSPGTALYNSPLHF.